The clone carrying this TCR beta chain was observed many times. Its antigen is not identified. These data come from a study of T-cell reconstitution after alpha-beta-depleted transplantation in children. Findings and caveats of the study: Alpha-beta T cells present about two months after transplant were reported to originate from several hundred expanded graft clones. The authors attributed T-cell counts and diversity one year after transplant mostly to newly produced T cells. Surviving thymic progenitors and recipient T cells were the source of high TCRbeta diversity at day 60 in some patients.

Researchers prepared the TCRbeta library using unique molecular identifiers, the study reports. From the PCR reads, TCRdb called clonotypes with MiXCR, one entry per CDR3 protein. The data contain around 490,000 distinct CDR3 sequences, approximately 10% of them singletons. The receptor comes from a female patient aged 2-9 years who had a stem cell transplant for aplastic anemia, so the T cells may come from the graft donor. The sequencing here drew on PBMCs, mostly from graft donor cells, taken 180 days after TCRalphabeta/CD19-depleted stem cell transplant.

The CDR3 bases are TGCAGTGCCACGGGACTAGCGGGGTCAGATACGCAGTATTTT. It is translated as CSATGLAGSDTQYF. The chain carries TRBV20-1 and TRBJ2-3; TRBD2 matches at 13 bases. The trim removed 6 bases at V and 4 bases at J, leaving 4 bases unmatched. The CDR3 spans 14 residues. The germline V gene has CDR1 DFQATT and CDR2 SNEGSKA (reference sequence).